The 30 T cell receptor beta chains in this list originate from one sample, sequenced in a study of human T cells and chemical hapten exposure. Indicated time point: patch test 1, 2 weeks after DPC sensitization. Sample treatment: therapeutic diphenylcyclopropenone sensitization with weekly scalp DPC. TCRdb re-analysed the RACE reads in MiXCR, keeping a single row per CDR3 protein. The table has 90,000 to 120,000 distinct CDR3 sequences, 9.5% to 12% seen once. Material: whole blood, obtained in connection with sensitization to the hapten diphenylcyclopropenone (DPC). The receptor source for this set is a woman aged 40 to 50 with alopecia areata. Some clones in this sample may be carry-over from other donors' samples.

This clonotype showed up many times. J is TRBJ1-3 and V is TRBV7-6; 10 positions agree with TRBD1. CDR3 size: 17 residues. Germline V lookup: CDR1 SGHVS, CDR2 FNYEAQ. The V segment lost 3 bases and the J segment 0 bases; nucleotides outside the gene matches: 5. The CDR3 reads CASSLGRDRGSGNTIYF. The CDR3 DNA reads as TGTGCCAGCAGCTTGGGAAGGGACAGGGGCTCTGGAAACACCATATATTTT.

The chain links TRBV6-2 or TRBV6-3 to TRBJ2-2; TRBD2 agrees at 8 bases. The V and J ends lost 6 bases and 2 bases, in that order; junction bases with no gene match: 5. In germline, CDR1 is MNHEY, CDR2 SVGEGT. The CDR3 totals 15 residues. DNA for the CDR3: TGTGCCAGCAGCGGGGGACTAGTCAACACCGGGGAGCTGTTTTTT. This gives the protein CASSGGLVNTGELFF.

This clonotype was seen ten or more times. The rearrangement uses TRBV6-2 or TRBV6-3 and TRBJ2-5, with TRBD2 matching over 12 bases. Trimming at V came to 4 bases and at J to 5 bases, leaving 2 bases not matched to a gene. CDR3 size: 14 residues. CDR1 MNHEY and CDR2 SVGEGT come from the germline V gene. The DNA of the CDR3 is TGTGCCAGCAGTTTGGGGACTAGCGGGGAGACCCAGTACTTC. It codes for CASSLGTSGETQYF.

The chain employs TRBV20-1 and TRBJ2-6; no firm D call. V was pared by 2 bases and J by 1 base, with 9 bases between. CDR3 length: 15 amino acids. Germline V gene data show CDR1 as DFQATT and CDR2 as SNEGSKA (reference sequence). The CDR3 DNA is TGCAGTGCTAGACAGGACGGGTCTGGGGCCAACGTCCTGACTTTC. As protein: CSARQDGSGANVLTF.

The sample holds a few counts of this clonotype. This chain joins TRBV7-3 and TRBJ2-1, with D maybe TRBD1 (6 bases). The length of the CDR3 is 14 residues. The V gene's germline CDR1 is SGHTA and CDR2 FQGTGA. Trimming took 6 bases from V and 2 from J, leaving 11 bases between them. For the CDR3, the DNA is TGTGCCAGCAGTGCCGGACAGACCTACAATGAGCAGTTCTTC. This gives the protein CASSAGQTYNEQFF.

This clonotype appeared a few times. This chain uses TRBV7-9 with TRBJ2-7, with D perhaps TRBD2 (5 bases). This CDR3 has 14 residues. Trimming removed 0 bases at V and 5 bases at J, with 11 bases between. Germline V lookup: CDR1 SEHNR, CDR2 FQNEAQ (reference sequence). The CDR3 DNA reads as TGTGCCAGCAGCTTAGCACCCGGGGTCCACGAGCAGTACTTC. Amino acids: CASSLAPGVHEQYF.

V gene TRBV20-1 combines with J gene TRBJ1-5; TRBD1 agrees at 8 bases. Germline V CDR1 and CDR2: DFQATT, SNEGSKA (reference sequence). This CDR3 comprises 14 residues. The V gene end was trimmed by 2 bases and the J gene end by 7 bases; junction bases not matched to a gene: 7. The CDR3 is CSARTGTGGQPQHF. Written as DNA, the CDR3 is TGCAGTGCTAGAACCGGGACAGGAGGACAGCCCCAGCATTTT.

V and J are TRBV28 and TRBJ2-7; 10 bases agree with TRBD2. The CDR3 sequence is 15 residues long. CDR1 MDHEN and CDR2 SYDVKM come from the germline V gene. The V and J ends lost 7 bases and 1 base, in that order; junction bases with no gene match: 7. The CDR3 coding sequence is TGTGCCAGCACCCTAGCGGGAGCGCTTTCCTACGAGCAGTACTTC. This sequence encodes CASTLAGALSYEQYF.

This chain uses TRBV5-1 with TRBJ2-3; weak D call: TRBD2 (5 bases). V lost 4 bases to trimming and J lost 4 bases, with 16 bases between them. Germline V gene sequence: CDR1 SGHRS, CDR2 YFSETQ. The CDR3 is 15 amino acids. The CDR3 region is CASSHTDGVSDTQYF. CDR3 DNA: TGCGCCAGCAGCCATACGGACGGGGTCTCAGATACGCAGTATTTT.

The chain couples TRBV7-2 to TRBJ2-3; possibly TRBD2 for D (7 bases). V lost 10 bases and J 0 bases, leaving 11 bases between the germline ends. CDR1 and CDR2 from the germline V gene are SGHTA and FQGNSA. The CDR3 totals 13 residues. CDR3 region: CANREGSTDTQYF. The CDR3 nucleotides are TGTGCCAACAGGGAGGGGAGCACAGATACGCAGTATTTT.

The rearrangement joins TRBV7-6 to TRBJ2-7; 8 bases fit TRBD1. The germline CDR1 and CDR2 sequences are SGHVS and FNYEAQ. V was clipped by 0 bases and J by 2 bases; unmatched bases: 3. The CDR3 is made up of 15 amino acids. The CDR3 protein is CASSLARGPAYEQYF. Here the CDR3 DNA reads TGTGCCAGCAGCTTAGCCAGGGGGCCTGCCTACGAGCAGTACTTC.

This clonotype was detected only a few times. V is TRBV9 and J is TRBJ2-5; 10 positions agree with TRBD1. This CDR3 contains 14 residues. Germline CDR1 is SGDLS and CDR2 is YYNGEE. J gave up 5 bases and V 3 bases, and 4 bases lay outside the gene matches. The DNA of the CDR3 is TGTGCCAGCAGCGCGGGACAGGGGTACGAGACCCAGTACTTC. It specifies CASSAGQGYETQYF.

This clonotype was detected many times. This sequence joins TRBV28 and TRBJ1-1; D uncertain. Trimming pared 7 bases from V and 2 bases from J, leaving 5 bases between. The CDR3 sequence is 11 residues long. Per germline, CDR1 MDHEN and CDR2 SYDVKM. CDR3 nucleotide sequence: TGTGCCAGCAAACTAAACACTGAAGCTTTCTTT. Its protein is CASKLNTEAFF.

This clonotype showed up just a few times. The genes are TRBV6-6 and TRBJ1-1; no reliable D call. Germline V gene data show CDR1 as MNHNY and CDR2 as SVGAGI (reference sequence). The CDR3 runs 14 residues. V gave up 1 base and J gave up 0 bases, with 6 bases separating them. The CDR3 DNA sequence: TGTGCCAGCAGTTACTTGGCCATGAACACTGAAGCTTTCTTT. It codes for CASSYLAMNTEAFF.

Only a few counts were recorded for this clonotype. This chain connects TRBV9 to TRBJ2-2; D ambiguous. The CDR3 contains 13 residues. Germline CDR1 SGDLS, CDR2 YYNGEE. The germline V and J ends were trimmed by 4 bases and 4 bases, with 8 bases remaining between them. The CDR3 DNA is TGTGCCAGCAGCACGGGTACCACCGGGGAGCTGTTTTTT. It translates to CASSTGTTGELFF.

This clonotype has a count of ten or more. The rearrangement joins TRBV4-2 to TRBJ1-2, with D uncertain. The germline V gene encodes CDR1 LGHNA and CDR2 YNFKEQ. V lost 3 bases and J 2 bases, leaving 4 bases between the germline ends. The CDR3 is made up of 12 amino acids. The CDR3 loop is CASSQGNYGYTF. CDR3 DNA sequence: TGTGCCAGCAGCCAGGGGAACTATGGCTACACCTTC.

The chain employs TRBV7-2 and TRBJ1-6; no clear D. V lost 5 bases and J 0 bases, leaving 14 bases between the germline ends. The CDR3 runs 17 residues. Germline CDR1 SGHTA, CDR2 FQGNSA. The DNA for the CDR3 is TGTGCCAGCAGCCTATCACGGGCGAGCTCCTATAATTCACCCCTCCACTTT. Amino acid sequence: CASSLSRASSYNSPLHF.

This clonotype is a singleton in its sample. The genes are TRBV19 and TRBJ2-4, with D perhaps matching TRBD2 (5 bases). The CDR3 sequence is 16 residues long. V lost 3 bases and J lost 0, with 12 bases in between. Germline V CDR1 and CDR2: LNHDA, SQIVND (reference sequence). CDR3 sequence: CASSMEDGLAKNIQYF. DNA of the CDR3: TGTGCCAGTAGTATGGAGGACGGATTAGCCAAAAACATTCAGTACTTC.

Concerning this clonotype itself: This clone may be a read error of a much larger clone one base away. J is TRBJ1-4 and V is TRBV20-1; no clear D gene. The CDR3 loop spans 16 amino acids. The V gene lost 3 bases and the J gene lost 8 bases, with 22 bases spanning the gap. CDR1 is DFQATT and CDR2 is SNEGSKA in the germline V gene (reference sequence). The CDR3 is CSASRPSWMWMEKLFF. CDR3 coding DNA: TGCAGTGCTAGCAGACCCTCATGGATGTGGATGGAAAAACTGTTTTTT.

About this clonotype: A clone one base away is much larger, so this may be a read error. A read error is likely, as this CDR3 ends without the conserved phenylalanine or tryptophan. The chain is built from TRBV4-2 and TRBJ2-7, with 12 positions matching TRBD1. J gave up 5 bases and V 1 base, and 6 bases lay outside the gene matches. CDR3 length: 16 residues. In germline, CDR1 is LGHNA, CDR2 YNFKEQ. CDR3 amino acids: CASSQAGGTGGNEQYL. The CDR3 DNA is TGTGCCAGCAGCCAAGCCGGAGGGACAGGGGGCAACGAGCAGTACTTA.

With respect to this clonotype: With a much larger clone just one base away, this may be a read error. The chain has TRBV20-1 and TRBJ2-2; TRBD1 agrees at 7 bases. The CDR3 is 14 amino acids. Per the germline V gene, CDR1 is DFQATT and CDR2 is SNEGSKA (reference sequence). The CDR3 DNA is TGCAGTACTAGAAACAGGGGGAACACCGGGGAGCTGTTTTTT. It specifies CSTRNRGNTGELFF.

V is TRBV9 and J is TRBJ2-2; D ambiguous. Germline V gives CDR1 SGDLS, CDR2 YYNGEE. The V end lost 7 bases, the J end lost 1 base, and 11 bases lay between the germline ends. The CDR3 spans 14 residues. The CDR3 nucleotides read TGTGCCAGCGCCCGTCATTGGAACACCGGGGAGCTGTTTTTT. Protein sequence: CASARHWNTGELFF.

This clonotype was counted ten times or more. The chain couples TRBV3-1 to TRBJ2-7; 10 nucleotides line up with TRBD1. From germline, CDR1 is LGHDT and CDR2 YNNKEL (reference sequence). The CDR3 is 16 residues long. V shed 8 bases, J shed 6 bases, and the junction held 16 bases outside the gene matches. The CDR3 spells CASGRRTGTGDSEQYF. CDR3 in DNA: TGTGCCAGCGGCCGGCGAACCGGGACAGGGGATTCCGAGCAGTACTTC.

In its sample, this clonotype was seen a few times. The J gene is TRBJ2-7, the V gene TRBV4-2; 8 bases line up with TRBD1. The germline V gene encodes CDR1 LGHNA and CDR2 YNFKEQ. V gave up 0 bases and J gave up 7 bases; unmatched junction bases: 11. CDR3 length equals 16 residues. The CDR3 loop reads CASSQDSVQGAREQYF. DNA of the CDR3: TGTGCCAGCAGCCAAGATTCGGTTCAGGGGGCGCGAGAGCAGTACTTC.

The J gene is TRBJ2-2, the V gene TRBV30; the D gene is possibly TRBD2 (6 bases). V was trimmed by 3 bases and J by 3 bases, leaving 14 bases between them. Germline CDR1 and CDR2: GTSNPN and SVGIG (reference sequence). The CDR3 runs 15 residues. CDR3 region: CAWRPGAGYTGELFF. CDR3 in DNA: TGTGCCTGGAGGCCCGGAGCGGGTTACACCGGGGAGCTGTTTTTT.

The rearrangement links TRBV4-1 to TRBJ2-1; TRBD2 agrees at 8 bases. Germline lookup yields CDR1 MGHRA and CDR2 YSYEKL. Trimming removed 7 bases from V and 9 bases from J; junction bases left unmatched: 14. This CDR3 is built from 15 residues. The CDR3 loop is CASNAGGLGMGEQFF. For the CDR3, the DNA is TGCGCCAGCAACGCGGGGGGCCTGGGAATGGGTGAGCAGTTCTTC.

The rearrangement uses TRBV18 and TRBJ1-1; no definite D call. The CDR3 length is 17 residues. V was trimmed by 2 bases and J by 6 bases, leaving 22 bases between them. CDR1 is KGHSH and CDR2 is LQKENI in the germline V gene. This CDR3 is CASSPRARTLLGAEAFF. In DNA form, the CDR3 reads TGTGCCAGCTCACCAAGAGCGCGGACGCTTCTTGGAGCTGAAGCTTTCTTT.

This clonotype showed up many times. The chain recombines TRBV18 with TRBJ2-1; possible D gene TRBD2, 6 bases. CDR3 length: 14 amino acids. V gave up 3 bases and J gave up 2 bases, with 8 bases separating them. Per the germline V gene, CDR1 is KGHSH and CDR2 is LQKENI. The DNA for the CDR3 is TGTGCCAGCTCACCGCGGGGCACCTACAATGAGCAGTTCTTC. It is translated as CASSPRGTYNEQFF.

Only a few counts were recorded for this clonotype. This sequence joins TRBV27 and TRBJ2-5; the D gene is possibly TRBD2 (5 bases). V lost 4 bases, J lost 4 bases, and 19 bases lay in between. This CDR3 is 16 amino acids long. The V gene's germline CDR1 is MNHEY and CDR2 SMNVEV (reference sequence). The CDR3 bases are TGTGCCAGCAGTTGCTTTGGAAGAGGGTCGGGAGAGACCCAGTACTTC. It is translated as CASSCFGRGSGETQYF.

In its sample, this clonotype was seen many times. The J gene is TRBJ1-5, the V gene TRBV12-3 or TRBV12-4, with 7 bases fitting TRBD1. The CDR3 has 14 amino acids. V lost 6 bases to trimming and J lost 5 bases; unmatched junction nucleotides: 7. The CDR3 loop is CASSYDREDQPQHF. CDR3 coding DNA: TGTGCCAGCAGCTACGACAGGGAGGATCAGCCCCAGCATTTT.